This TCR beta chain was documented in a study of human T cells and chemical hapten exposure. In its sample, this clonotype was seen many times. The germline gives CDR1 SGDLS, CDR2 YYNGEE. The CDR3 loop spans 15 amino acids. Losses at the gene ends were 3 bases for V and 5 bases for J; bases not matched to a gene: 7. Each CDR3 protein is one row after TCRdb ran MiXCR on the RACE reads. The repertoire holds around 380,000 distinct CDR3 sequences, roughly 5% seen once, with under 3% in the top ten. Stated time point: patch test 1, 2 weeks after DPC sensitization. The treatment: therapeutic diphenylcyclopropenone sensitization with weekly scalp DPC.

This chain links TRBV9 with TRBJ2-2; 7 bases map to TRBD2. This clonotype originated in a woman aged 45-60 years with alopecia areata. Some clones in this sample may be carry-over from other donors' samples. Here the sequenced sample was whole blood, taken in connection with sensitization to the hapten diphenylcyclopropenone (DPC). The CDR3 DNA sequence: TGTGCCAGCAGCGGCGGGGGTACAAGGACCGGGGAGCTGTTTTTT. It is translated as CASSGGGTRTGELFF.